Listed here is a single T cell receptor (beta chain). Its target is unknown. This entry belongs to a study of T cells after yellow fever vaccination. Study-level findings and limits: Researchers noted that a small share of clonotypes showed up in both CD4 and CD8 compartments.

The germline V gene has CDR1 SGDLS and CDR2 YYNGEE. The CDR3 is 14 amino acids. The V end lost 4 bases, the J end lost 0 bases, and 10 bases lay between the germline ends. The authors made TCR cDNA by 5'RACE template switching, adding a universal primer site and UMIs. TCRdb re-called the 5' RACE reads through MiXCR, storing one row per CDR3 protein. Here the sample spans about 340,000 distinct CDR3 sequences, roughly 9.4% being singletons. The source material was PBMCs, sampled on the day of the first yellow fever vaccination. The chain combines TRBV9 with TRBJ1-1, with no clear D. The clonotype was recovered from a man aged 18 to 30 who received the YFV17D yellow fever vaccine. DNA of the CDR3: TGTGCCAGCAGCCCCGGAGAGGTGAACACTGAAGCTTTCTTT. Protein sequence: CASSPGEVNTEAFF. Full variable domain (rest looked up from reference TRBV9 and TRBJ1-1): DSGVTQTPKHLITATGQRVTLRCSPRSGDLSVYWYQQSLDQGLQFLIQYYNGEERAKGNILERFSAQQFPDLHSELNLSSLELGDSALYFCASSPGEVNTEAFFGQGTRLTVV.